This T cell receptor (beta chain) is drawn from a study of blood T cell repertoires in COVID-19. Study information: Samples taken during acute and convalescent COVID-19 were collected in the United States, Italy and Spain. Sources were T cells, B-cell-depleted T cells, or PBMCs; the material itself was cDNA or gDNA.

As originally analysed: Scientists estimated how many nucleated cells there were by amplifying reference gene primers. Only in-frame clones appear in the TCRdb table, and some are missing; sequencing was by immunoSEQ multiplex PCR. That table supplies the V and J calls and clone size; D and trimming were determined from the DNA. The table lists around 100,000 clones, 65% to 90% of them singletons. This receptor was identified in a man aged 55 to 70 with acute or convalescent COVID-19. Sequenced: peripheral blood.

Written as DNA, the CDR3 is TGTGCCAGCAGCACCCGGACAGGGGGCGCGTTTAATTCACCCCTCCACTTT. The encoded protein is CASSTRTGGAFNSPLHF. The chain is built from TRBV11-2 and TRBJ1-6; 11 bases fit TRBD1. J was trimmed by 6 bases and V by 5 bases; bases with no gene match: 9. The CDR3 runs 17 residues. Germline CDR1 reads SGHAT; CDR2 reads FQNNGV.